In this sample, the clone carrying this T cell receptor beta chain turned up many times. The target antigen is unknown. These data belong to a study of T cells in Graves' hyperthyroidism and ophthalmopathy. Researchers amplified the TCR beta CDR3 regions from RNA transcripts. HTBI primers were used for first-round RT-PCR of the TCR CDR3. A single record per CDR3 protein comes from TCRdb applying MiXCR to the multiplex PCR reads. Here the sample spans over 250,000 distinct CDR3 sequences, less than 30% being singletons. In germline, CDR1 is LNHNV, CDR2 YYDKDF (reference sequence). Germline trimming cut 0 bases from V and 4 bases from J; bases unmatched to any gene: 5. The CDR3 covers 15 residues. Findings and limits, study-wide: Ophthalmopathy cases were set apart from stable hyperthyroidism by a 13 V-J model.

PBMCs were collected from an approximately 10 ml volume of fresh peripheral blood. The sequencing sample was made of blood. The J gene is TRBJ1-2, the V gene TRBV15, with 7 bases fitting TRBD1. The TCR sequence derives from a man aged 35 to 55 with Graves' hyperthyroidism that later progressed to Graves' ophthalmopathy. The DNA of the CDR3 is TGTGCCACCAGCAGAGATTTGCAGGGGGTCTATGGCTACACCTTC. As protein: CATSRDLQGVYGYTF.